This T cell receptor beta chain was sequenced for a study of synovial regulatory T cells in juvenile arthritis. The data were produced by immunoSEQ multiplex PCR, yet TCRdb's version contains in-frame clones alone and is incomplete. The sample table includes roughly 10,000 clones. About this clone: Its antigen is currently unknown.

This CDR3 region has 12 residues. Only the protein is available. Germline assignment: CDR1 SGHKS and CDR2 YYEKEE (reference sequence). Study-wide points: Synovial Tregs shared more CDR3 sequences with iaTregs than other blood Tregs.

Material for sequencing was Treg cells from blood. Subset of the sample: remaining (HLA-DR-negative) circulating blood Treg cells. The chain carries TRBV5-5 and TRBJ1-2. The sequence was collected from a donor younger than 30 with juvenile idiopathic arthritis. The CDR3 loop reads CASSLPGSGYTF.